This T cell receptor (beta chain) comes out of a study of T-cell memory formation after mild COVID-19. Each CDR3 protein gets one entry after TCRdb re-called the 5' RACE reads with MiXCR. The sample shows some 210,000 distinct CDR3 sequences, about 10% of them seen only once. Germline CDR1 and CDR2: SGHTA and FQGNSA. Trimming took 1 base from V and 7 from J; bases not matched to a gene: 7. CDR3 length: 16 amino acids. The TCR originated in a man aged 18 to 29 who had mild COVID-19 (a few samples of this study predate the infection). Cell type and time point are not known. The sample consisted of PBMCs or a T cell subset sorted from them (not recorded which). The chain is built from TRBV7-2 and TRBJ2-3; 11 nucleotides line up with TRBD2. The DNA of the CDR3 is TGTGCCAGCAGCTTAGGGGCTAGCGGGGGGCGAAATACGCAGTATTTT. Translated: CASSLGASGGRNTQYF.